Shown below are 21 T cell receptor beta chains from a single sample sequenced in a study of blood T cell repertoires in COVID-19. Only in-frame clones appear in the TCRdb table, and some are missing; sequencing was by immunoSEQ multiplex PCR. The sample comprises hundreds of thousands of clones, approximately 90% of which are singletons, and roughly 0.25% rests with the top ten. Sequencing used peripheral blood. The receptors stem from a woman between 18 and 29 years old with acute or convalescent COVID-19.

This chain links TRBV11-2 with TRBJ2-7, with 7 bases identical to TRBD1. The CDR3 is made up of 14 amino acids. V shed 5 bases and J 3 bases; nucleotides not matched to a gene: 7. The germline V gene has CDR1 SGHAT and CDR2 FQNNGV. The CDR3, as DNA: TGTGCCAGCAGCGACATAGGACAGGACTACGAGCAGTACTTC. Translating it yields CASSDIGQDYEQYF.

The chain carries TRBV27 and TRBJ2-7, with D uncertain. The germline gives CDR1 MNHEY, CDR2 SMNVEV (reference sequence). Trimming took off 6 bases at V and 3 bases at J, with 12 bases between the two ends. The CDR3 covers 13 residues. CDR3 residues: CASSFNLLYEQYF. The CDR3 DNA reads TGTGCCAGCAGCTTCAATCTACTCTACGAGCAGTACTTC.

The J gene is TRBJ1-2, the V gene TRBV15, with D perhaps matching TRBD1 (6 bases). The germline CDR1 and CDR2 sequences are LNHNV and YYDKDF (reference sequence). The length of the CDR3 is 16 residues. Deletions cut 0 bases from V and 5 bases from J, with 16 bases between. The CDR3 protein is CATSRDRGRGGYGYTF. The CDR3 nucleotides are TGTGCCACCAGCAGAGATCGAGGCAGGGGAGGGTATGGCTACACCTTC.

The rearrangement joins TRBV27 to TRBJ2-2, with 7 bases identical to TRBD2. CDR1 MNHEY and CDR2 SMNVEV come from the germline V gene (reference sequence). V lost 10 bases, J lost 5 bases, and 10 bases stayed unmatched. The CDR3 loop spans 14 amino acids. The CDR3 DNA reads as TGTGCCACCTCAGCGGGGAGGATAACCGGGGAGCTGTTTTTT. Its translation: CATSAGRITGELFF.

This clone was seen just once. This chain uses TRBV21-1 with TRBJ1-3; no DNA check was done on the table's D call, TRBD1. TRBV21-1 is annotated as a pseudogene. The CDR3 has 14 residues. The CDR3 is CASSGQGSGNTIYF. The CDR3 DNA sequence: TGTGCCAGCAGCGGACAGGGGTCCGGAAACACCATATATTTT.

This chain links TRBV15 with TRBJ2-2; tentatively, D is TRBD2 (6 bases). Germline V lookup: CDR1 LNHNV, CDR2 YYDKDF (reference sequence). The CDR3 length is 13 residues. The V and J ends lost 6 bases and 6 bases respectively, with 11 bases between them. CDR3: CATRGPGAGELFF. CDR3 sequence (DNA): TGTGCCACCAGGGGCCCGGGGGCCGGGGAGCTGTTTTTT.

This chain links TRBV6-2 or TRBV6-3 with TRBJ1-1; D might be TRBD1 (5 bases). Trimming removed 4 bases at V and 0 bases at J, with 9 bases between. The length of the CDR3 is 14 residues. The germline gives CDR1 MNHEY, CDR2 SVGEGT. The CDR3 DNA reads TGTGCCAGCAGTTCCAACAGGCTGAACACTGAAGCTTTCTTT. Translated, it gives CASSSNRLNTEAFF.

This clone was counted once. CDR3 residues: CASRTPGTGPLLDGYTF. The DNA for the CDR3 is TGTGCCAGTAGAACTCCCGGGACAGGGCCCCTACTGGATGGCTACACCTTC. This chain connects TRBV19 to TRBJ1-2; the match to TRBD1 covers 9 bases. CDR3 length equals 17 residues. V was pared by 6 bases and J by 6 bases, with 17 bases of the junction left unmatched. CDR1 and CDR2 from the germline V gene are LNHDA and SQIVND (reference sequence). The variable domain in full, completed from reference TRBV19 and TRBJ1-2, reads DGGITQSPKYLFRKEGQNVTLSCEQNLNHDAMYWYRQDPGQGLRLIYYSQIVNDFQKGDIAEGYSVSREKKESFPLTVTSAQKNPTAFYLCASRTPGTGPLLDGYTFGSGTRLTVV.

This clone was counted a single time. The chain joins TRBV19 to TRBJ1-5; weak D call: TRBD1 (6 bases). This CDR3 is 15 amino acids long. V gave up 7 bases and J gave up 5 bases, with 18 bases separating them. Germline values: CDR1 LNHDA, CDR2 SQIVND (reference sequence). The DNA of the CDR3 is TGTGCCAGTATGGACAGCGGTGGCCGTCATCAGCCCCAGCATTTT. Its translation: CASMDSGGRHQPQHF.

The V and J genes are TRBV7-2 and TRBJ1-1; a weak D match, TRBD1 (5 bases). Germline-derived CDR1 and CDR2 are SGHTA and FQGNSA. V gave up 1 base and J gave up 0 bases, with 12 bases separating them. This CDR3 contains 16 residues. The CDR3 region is CASSLVPGRMNTEAFF. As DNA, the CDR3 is TGTGCCAGCAGCTTAGTGCCAGGGCGGATGAACACTGAAGCTTTCTTT. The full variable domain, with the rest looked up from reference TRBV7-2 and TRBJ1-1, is GAGVSQSPSNKVTEKGKDVELRCDPISGHTALYWYRQSLGQGLEFLIYFQGNSAPDKSGLPSDRFSAERTGGSVSTLTIQRTQQEDSAVYLCASSLVPGRMNTEAFFGQGTRLTVV.

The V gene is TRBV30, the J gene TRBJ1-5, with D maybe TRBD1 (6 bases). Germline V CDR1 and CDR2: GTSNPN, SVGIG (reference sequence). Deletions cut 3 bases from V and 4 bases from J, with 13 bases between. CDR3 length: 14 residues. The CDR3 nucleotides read TGTGCCTGGAGCCGGACAGAGTCTAATCAGCCCCAGCATTTT. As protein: CAWSRTESNQPQHF.

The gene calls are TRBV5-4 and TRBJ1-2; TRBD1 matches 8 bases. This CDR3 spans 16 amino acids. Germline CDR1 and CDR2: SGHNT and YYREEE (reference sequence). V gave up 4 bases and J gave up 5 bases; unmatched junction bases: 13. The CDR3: CASSLGQGLTAYGYTF. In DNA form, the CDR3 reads TGTGCCAGCAGCCTAGGACAGGGTTTAACGGCTTATGGCTACACCTTC.

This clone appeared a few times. The CDR3 loop reads CASSHQEAEAFF. CDR3 coding DNA: TGTGCCAGCAGCCACCAGGAAGCTGAAGCTTTCTTT. The chain combines TRBV7-8 with TRBJ1-1; D remains unclear. Germline assignment: CDR1 SGHVS and CDR2 FQNEAQ. Trimming removed 5 bases from V and 6 bases from J, with 10 bases in between. The CDR3 sequence is 12 residues long. Full variable domain (outside the CDR3, taken from reference TRBV7-8 and TRBJ1-1): GAGVSQSPRYKVAKRGQDVALRCDPISGHVSLFWYQQALGQGPEFLTYFQNEAQLDKSGLPSDRFFAERPEGSVSTLKIQRTQQEDSAVYLCASSHQEAEAFFGQGTRLTVV.

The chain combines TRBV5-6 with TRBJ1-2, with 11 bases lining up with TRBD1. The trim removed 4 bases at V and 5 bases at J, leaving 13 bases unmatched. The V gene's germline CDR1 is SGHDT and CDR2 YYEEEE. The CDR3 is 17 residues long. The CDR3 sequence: CASSKTPGTGGLYGYTF. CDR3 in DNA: TGTGCCAGCAGCAAGACGCCCGGGACAGGGGGACTTTATGGCTACACCTTC.

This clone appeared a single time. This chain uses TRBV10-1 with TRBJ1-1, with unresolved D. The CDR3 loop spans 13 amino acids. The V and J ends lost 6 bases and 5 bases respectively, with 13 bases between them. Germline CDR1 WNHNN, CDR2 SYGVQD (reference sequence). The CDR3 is CASRDGSETEAFF. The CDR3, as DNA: TGCGCCAGCAGGGATGGGAGTGAAACTGAAGCTTTCTTT.

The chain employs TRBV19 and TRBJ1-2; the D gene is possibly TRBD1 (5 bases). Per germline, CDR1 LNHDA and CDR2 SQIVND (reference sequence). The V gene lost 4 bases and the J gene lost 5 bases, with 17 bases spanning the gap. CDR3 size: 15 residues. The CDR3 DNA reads TGTGCCAGTAGTACAGGGCCGCCCGGCGATTATGGCTACACCTTC. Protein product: CASSTGPPGDYGYTF. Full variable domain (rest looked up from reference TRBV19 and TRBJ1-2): DGGITQSPKYLFRKEGQNVTLSCEQNLNHDAMYWYRQDPGQGLRLIYYSQIVNDFQKGDIAEGYSVSREKKESFPLTVTSAQKNPTAFYLCASSTGPPGDYGYTFGSGTRLTVV.

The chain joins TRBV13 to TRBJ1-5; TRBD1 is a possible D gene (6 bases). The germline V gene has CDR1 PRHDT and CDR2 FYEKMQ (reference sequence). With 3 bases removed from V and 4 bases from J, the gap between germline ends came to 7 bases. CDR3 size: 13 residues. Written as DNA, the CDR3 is TGTGCCAGCAGCTTCCAGGGGAATCAGCCCCAGCATTTT. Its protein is CASSFQGNQPQHF.

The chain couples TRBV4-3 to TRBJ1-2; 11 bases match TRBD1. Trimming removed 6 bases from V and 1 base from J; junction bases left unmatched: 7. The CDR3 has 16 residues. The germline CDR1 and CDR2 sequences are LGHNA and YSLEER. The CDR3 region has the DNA TGCGCCAGCAGACCCGGGACAGGGGGAGATAACTATGGCTACACCTTC. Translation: CASRPGTGGDNYGYTF.

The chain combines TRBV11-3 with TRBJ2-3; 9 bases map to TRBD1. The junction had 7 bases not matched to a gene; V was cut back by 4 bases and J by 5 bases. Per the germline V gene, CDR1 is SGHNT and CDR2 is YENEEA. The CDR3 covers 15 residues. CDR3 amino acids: CASSSGQGLVDTQYF. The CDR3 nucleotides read TGTGCCAGCAGCTCGGGACAGGGTCTTGTAGATACGCAGTATTTT.

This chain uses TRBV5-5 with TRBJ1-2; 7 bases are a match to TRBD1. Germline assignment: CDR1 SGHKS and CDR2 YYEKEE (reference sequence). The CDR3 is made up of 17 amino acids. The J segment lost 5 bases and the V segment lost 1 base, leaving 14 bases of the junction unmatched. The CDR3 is CASSLKSPGGDLYGYTF. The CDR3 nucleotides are TGTGCCAGCAGCTTGAAAAGCCCAGGGGGAGACCTTTATGGCTACACCTTC.

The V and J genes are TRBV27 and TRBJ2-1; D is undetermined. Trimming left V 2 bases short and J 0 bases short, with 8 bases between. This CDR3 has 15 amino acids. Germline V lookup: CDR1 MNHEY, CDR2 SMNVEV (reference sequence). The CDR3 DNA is TGTGCCAGCAGTTTAGGCTCCAGCTCCTACAATGAGCAGTTCTTC. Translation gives CASSLGSSSYNEQFF.